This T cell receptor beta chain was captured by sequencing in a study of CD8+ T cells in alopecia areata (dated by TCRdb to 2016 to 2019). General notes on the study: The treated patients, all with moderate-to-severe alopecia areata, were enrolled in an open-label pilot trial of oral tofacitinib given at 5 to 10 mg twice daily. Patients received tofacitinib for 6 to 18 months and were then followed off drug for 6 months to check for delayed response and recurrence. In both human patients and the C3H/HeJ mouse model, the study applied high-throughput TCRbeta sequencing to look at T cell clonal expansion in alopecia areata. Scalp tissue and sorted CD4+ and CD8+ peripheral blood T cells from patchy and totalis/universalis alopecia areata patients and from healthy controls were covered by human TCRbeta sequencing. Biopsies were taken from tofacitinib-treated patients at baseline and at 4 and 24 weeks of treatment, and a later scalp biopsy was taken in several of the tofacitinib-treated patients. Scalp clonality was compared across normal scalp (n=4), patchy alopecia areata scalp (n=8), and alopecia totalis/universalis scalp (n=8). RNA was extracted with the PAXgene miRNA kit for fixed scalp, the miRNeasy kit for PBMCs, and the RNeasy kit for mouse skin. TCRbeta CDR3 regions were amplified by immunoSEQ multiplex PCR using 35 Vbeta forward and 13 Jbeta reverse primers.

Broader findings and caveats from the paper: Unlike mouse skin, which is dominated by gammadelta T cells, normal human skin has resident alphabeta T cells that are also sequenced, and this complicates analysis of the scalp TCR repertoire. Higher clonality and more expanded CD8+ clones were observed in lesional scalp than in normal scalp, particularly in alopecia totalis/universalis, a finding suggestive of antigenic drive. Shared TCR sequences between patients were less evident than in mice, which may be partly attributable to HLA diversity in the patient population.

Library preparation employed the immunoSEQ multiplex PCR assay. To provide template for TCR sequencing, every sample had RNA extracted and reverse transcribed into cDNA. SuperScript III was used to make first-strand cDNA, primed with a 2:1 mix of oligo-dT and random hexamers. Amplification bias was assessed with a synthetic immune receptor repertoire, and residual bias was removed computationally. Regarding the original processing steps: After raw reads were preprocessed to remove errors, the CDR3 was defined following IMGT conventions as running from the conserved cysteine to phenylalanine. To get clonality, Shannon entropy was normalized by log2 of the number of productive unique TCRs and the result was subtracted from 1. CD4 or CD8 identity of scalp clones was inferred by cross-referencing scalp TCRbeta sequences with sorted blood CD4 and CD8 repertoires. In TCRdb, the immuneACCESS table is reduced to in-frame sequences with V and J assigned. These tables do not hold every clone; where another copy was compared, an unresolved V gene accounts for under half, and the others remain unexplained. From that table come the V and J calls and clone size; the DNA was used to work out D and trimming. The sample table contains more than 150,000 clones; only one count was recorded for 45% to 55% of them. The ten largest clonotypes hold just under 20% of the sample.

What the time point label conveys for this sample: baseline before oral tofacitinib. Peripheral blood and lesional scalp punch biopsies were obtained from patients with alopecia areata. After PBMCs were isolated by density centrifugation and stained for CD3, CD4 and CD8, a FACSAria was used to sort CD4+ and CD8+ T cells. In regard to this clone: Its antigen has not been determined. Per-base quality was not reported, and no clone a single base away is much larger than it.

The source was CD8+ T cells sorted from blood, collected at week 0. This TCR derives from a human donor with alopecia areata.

The DNA reads TGTGCCAGTTGGGACAGGGGTTGGAGCGCTGAAGCTTTCTTT. Its protein is CASWDRGWSAEAFF. Here the chain combines TRBV19 and TRBJ1-1, and 10 bases in between align with TRBD1. CDR1 and CDR2 (LNHDA, SQIVND) derive from the germline V gene (reference sequence). The CDR3 spans 14 residues, from the cysteine through the phenylalanine. Only the CDR3 portion is preserved as DNA: 42 bases, with reading frame beginning at the first base. Germline trimming: 8 bases from V, 6 bases from J; junction bases outside gene matches: 9.